This record covers a single T cell receptor (beta chain). Antigen: not known. The analysis combined second doses at about 4 or about 12 weeks. The record originates from a study of T cell responses to AZD1222 COVID-19 vaccine. Sequencing was performed with immunoSEQ multiplex PCR; in TCRdb, only in-frame clones are kept and a portion is missing. This sample has approximately 82,000 clones, with 90% to 95% found just once. Findings and limits, study-wide: Samples come after the peak T cell response, not at day 14.

CDR1 and CDR2 from the germline V gene are LGHDT and YNNKEL (reference sequence). Trimming removed 1 base from V and 3 bases from J, with 10 bases in between. This CDR3 comprises 14 residues. The J gene is TRBJ2-7, the V gene TRBV3-1 (or the pseudogene TRBV3-2), with D possibly being TRBD2 (7 bases). This clonotype was sampled from an adult who received the AZD1222 COVID-19 vaccine. The sample consisted of peripheral blood, taken 28 days after the second AZD1222 dose. CDR3 bases: TGTGCCAGCAGCCAAGCGGGGGGCTTCTACGAGCAGTACTTC. As protein: CASSQAGGFYEQYF.